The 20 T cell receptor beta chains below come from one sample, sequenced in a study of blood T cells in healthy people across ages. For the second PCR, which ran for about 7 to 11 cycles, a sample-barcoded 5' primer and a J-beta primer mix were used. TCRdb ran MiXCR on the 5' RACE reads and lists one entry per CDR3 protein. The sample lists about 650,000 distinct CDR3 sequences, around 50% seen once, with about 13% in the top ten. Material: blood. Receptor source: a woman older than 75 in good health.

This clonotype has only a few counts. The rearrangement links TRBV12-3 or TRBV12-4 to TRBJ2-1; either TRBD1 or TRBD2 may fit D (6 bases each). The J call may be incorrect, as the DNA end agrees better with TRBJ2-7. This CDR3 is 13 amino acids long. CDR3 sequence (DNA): TGTGCCAGCAGTTTCTGGGGGGACAATGAGCAGTACTTC. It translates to CASSFWGDNEQYF.

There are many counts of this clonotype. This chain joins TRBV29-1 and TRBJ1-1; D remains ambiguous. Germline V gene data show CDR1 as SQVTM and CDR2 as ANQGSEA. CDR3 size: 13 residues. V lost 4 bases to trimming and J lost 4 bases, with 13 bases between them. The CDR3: CSVGATAGTEAFF. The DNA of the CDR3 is TGCAGCGTTGGGGCGACGGCGGGCACTGAAGCTTTCTTT.

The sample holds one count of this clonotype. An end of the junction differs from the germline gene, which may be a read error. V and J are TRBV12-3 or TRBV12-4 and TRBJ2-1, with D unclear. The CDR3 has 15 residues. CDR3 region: CASSLKGPSYNGQFF. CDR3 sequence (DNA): TGTGCCAGCAGTTTGAAAGGGCCGTCCTACAATGGGCAGTTCTTC.

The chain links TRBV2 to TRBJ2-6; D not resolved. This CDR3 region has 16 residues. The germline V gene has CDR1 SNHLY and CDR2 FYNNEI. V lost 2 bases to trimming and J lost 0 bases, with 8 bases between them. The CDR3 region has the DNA TGTGCCAGCAGTGAAAGGGCCCGCTCTGGGGCCAACGTCCTGACTTTC. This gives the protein CASSERARSGANVLTF.

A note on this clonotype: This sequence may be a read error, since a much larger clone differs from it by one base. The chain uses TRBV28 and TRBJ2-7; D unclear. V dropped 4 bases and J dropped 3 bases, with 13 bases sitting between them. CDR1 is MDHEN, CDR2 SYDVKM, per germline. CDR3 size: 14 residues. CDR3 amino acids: CASSWAGSVYEQYF. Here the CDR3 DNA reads TGTGCCAGCAGTTGGGCAGGTTCGGTCTACGAGCAGTACTTC. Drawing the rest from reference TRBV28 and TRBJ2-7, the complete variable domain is DVKVTQSSRYLVKRTGEKVFLECVQDMDHENMFWYRQDPGLGLRLIYFSYDVKMKEKGDIPEGYSVSREKKERFSLILESASTNQTSMYLCASSWAGSVYEQYFGPGTRLTVT.

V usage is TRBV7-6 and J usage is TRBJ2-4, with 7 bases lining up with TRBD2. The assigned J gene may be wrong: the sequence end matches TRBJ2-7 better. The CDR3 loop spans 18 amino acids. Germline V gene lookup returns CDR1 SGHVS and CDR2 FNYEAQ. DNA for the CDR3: TGTGCCAGCAGCCCAATATCTCTTTGGGCGGGAGAGATCGACGAGCAGTACTTC. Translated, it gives CASSPISLWAGEIDEQYF.

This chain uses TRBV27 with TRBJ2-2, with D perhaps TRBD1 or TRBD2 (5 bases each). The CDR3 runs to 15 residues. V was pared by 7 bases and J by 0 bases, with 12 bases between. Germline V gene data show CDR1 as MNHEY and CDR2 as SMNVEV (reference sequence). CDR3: CASTDGTANTGELFF. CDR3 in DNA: TGTGCCAGCACCGACGGGACCGCGAACACCGGGGAGCTGTTTTTT.

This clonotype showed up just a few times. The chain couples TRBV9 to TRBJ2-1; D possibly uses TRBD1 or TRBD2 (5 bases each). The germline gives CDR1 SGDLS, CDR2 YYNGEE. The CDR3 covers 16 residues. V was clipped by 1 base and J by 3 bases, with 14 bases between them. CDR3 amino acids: CASSVSLGTHYNEQFF. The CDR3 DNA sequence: TGTGCCAGCAGCGTAAGTCTGGGGACGCACTACAATGAGCAGTTCTTC. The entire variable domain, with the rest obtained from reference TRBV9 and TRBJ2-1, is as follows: DSGVTQTPKHLITATGQRVTLRCSPRSGDLSVYWYQQSLDQGLQFLIQYYNGEERAKGNILERFSAQQFPDLHSELNLSSLELGDSALYFCASSVSLGTHYNEQFFGPGTRLTVL.

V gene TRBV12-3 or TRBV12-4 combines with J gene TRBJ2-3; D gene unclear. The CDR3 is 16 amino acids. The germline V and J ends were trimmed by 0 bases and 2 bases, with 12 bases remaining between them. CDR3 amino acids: CASSLAPAVLTDTQYF. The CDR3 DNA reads TGTGCCAGCAGTTTAGCGCCGGCAGTTCTCACAGATACGCAGTATTTT.

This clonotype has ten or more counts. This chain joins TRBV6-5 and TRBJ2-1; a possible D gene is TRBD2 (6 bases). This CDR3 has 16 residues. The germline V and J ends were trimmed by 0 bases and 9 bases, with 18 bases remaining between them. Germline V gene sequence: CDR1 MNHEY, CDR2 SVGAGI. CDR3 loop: CASSYSVPLRRGEQFF. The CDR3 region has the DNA TGTGCCAGCAGTTACTCTGTGCCCCTCAGGCGGGGTGAGCAGTTCTTC.

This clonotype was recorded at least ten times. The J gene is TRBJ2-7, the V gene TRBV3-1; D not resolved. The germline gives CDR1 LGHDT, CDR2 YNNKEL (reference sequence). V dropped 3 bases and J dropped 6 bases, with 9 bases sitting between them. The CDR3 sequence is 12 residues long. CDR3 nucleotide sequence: TGTGCCAGCAGCCAGACCCCATCCGAGCAGTACTTC. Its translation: CASSQTPSEQYF.

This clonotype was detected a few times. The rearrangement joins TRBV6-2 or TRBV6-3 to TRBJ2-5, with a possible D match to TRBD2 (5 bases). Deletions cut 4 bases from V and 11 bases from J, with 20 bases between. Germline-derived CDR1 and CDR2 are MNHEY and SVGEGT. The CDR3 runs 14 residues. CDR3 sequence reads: CASSFGKLVNEQYF. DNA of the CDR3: TGTGCCAGCAGTTTCGGTAAACTAGTCAATGAGCAGTACTTC.

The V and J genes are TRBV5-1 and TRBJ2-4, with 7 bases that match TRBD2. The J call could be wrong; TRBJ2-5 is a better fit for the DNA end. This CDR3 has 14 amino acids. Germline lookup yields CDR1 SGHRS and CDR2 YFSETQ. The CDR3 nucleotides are TGCGCCAGCAGCTCCGGGGGGACCAGAGAGACCCAGTACTTC. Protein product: CASSSGGTRETQYF.

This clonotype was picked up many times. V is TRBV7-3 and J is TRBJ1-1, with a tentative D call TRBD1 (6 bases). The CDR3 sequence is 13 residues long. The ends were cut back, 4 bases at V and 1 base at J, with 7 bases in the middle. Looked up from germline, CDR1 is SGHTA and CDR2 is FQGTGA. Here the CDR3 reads CASSWGQNTEAFF. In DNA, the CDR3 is TGTGCCAGCAGCTGGGGACAGAACACTGAAGCTTTCTTT.

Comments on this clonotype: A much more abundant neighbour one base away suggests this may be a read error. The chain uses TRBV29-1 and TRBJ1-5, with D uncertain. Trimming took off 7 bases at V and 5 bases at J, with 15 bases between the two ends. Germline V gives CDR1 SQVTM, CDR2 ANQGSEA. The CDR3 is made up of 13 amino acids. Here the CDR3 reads CSGADNTYQPQHF. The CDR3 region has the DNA TGCAGCGGTGCGGATAACACATATCAGCCCCAGCATTTT. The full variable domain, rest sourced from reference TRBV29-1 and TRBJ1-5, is SAVISQKPSRDICQRGTSLTIQCQVDSQVTMMFWYRQQPGQSLTLIATANQGSEATYESGFVIDKFPISRPNLTFSTLTVSNMSPEDSSIYLCSGADNTYQPQHFGDGTRLSIL.

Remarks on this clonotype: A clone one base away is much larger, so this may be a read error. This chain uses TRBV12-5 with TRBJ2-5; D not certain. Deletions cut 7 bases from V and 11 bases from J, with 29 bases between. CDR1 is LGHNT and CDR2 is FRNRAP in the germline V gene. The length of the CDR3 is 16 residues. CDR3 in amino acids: CASANVPATLYNEQYF. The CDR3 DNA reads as TGTGCTAGTGCTAACGTTCCGGCTACGCTATACAATGAGCAGTACTTC. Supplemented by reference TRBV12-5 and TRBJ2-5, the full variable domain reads DARVTQTPRHKVTEMGQEVTMRCQPILGHNTVFWYRQTMMQGLELLAYFRNRAPLDDSGMPKDRFSAEMPDATLATLKIQPSEPRDSAVYFCASANVPATLYNEQYFGPGTRLLVL.

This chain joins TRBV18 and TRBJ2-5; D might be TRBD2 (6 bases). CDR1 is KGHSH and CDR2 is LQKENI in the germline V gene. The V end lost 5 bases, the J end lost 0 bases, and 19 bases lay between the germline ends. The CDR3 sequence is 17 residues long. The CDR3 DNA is TGTGCCAGCTCAGACCTTTTGCGGGGAGCCTACCAAGAGACCCAGTACTTC. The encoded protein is CASSDLLRGAYQETQYF.

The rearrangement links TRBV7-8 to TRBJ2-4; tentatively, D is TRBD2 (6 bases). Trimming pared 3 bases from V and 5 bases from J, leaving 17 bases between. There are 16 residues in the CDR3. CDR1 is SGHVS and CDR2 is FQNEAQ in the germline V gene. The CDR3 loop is CASSFGGARLQNIQYF. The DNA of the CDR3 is TGTGCCAGCAGCTTCGGCGGGGCGAGGCTCCAAAACATTCAGTACTTC. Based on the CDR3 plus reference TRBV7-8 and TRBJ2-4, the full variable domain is GAGVSQSPRYKVAKRGQDVALRCDPISGHVSLFWYQQALGQGPEFLTYFQNEAQLDKSGLPSDRFFAERPEGSVSTLKIQRTQQEDSAVYLCASSFGGARLQNIQYFGAGTRLSVL.

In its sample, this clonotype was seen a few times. The CDR3 DNA follows: TGCAGTGTCTTTTTATTGGGACAGGTACCGAAGAACACTGAAGCTTTCTTT. Encoded protein: CSVFLLGQVPKNTEAFF. The chain combines TRBV20-1 with TRBJ1-1; 8 bases map to TRBD1. The CDR3 loop spans 17 amino acids. V trimming: 7 bases; J trimming: 1 base; junction bases outside the gene matches: 17. CDR1 and CDR2 (germline): DFQATT, SNEGSKA (reference sequence).

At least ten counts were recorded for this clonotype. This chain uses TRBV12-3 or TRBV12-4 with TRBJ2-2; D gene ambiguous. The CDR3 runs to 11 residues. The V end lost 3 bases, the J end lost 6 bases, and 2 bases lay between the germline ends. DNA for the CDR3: TGTGCCAGCAGTTTTCCCGGGGAGCTGTTTTTT. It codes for CASSFPGELFF.